Below, 6 T cell receptor beta chains from the same sample are listed, as sequenced in a study of blood T cells in healthy people across ages. A second PCR of about 6 to 12 cycles used a sample-barcoded 5' primer and a J-beta primer mix. Each CDR3 protein gets one entry after TCRdb re-called the 5' RACE reads with MiXCR. This table has about 680,000 distinct CDR3 sequences, about 52% appearing once. Sequences were obtained from blood. Receptor source: a woman in her sixties in good health.

As to this clonotype: A much bigger clone sits one base away, suggesting this may be a read error. The CDR3 here is CASSSGLAGDNEQFF. The CDR3 coding sequence is TGCGCCAGCAGCTCAGGACTAGCGGGAGACAATGAGCAGTTCTTC. The rearrangement joins TRBV5-1 to TRBJ2-1; TRBD2 agrees at 13 bases. This CDR3 comprises 15 residues. J was trimmed by 5 bases and V by 3 bases; bases with no gene match: 2. The germline gives CDR1 SGHRS, CDR2 YFSETQ.

The chain links TRBV27 to TRBJ2-7; D not certain. V was clipped by 1 base and J by 0 bases, with 7 bases between them. The CDR3 runs 14 residues. Germline loops: CDR1 MNHEY, CDR2 SMNVEV (reference sequence). As DNA, the CDR3 is TGTGCCAGCAGTTTATTCGGGCGCTCCTACGAGCAGTACTTC. It yields the protein CASSLFGRSYEQYF.

This clonotype has a handful of counts. CDR3 in DNA: TGCAGTGCTAGAATACAGGGAAATTCACCCCTCCACTTT. Translated, it gives CSARIQGNSPLHF. The chain couples TRBV20-1 to TRBJ1-6; perhaps TRBD1 as D (6 bases). Trimming took off 2 bases at V and 7 bases at J, with 9 bases between the two ends. CDR3 length: 13 amino acids. Germline-derived CDR1 and CDR2 are DFQATT and SNEGSKA (reference sequence).

The chain employs TRBV6-6 and TRBJ2-5; D unclear. Trimming took off 6 bases at V and 7 bases at J, with 9 bases between the two ends. The germline gives CDR1 MNHNY, CDR2 SVGAGI (reference sequence). The CDR3 extends over 11 amino acids. CDR3 region: CASRVEGTQYF. The CDR3 DNA follows: TGTGCCAGCAGAGTAGAAGGGACCCAGTACTTC.

In its sample, this clonotype was seen a few times. The V and J genes are TRBV2 and TRBJ1-2, with D hard to call. The ends were cut back, 6 bases at V and 5 bases at J, with 13 bases in the middle. Germline-derived CDR1 and CDR2 are SNHLY and FYNNEI. The CDR3 runs to 13 residues. This CDR3 reads CASRVVIVYGYTF. The DNA for the CDR3 is TGTGCCAGCAGGGTTGTTATAGTGTATGGCTACACCTTC. Complete variable domain (other parts from reference TRBV2 and TRBJ1-2): EPEVTQTPSHQVTQMGQEVILRCVPISNHLYFYWYRQILGQKVEFLVSFYNNEISEKSEIFDDQFSVERPDGSNFTLKIRSTKLEDSAMYFCASRVVIVYGYTFGSGTRLTVV.

The rearrangement uses TRBV29-1 and TRBJ1-1; maybe TRBD1 (5 bases). V lost 3 bases to trimming and J lost 1 base, with 9 bases between them. This CDR3 has 13 residues. The V gene's germline CDR1 is SQVTM and CDR2 ANQGSEA. The CDR3 spells CSVDWGSNTEAFF. Here the CDR3 DNA reads TGCAGCGTTGACTGGGGGTCGAACACTGAAGCTTTCTTT. Supplemented by reference TRBV29-1 and TRBJ1-1, the full variable domain reads SAVISQKPSRDICQRGTSLTIQCQVDSQVTMMFWYRQQPGQSLTLIATANQGSEATYESGFVIDKFPISRPNLTFSTLTVSNMSPEDSSIYLCSVDWGSNTEAFFGQGTRLTVV.